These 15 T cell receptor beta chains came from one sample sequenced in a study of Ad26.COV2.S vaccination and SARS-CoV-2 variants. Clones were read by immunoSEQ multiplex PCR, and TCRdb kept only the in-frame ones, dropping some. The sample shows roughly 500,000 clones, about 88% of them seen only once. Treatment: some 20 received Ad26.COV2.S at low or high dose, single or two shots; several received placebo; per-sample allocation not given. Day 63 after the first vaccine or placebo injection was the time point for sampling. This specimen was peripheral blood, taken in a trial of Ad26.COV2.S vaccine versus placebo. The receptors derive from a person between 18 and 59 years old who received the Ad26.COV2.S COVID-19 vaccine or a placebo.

In DNA form, the CDR3 reads TGTGCCAGCAGTTTATGGGGAAAGAGAGCAACTAATGAAAAACTGTTTTTT. Its translation: CASSLWGKRATNEKLFF. The genes are TRBV27 and TRBJ1-4; D ambiguous. The CDR3 is 17 residues long. V was cut by 1 base and J by 0 bases, with 12 bases left in between. CDR1 is MNHEY and CDR2 is SMNVEV in the germline V gene (reference sequence).

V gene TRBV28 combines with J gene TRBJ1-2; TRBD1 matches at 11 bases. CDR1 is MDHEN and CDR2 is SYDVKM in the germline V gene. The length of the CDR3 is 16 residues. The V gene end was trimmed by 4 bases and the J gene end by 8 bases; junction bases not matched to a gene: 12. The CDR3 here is CASSSFPDRGPGGYTF. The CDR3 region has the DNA TGTGCCAGCAGTTCTTTCCCGGACAGGGGGCCCGGGGGCTACACCTTC.

CDR3 loop: CASSYGPQDPTYGYTF. DNA for the CDR3: TGTGCCAGCAGTTACGGGCCCCAAGACCCTACCTATGGCTACACCTTC. The chain is built from TRBV6-2 or TRBV6-3 and TRBJ1-2; D ambiguous. There are 16 residues in the CDR3. CDR1 is MNHEY and CDR2 is SVGEGT in the germline V gene. V lost 2 bases and J lost 4, with 17 bases in between.

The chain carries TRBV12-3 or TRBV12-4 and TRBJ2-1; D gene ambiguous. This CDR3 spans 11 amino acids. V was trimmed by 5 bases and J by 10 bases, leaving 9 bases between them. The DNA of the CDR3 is TGTGCCAGCAGTCCCCGCTTGGAGCAGTTCTTC. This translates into CASSPRLEQFF.

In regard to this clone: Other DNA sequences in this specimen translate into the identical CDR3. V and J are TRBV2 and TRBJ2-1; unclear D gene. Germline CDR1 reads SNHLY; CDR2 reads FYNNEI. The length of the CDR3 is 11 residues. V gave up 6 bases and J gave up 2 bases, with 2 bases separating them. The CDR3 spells CASSAYNEQFF. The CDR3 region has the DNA TGTGCCAGCAGCGCCTACAATGAGCAGTTCTTC. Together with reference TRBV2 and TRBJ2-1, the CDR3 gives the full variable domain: EPEVTQTPSHQVTQMGQEVILRCVPISNHLYFYWYRQILGQKVEFLVSFYNNEISEKSEIFDDQFSVERPDGSNFTLKIRSTKLEDSAMYFCASSAYNEQFFGPGTRLTVL.

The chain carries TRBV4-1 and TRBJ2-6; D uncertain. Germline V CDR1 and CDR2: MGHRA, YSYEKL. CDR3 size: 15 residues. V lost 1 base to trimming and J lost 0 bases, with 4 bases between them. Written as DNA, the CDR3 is TGCGCCAGCAGCCAAGCGGACTCTGGGGCCAACGTCCTGACTTTC. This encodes CASSQADSGANVLTF.

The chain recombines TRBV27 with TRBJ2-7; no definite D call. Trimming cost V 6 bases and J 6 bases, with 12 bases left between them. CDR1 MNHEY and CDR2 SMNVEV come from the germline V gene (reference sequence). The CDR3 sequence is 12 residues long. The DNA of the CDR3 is TGTGCCAGCAGCCCAGCCGGCCCCGAGCAGTACTTC. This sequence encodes CASSPAGPEQYF.

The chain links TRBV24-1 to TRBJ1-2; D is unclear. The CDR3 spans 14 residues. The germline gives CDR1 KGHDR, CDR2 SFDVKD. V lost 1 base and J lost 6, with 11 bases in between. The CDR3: CATSDLGGRNGYTF. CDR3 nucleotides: TGTGCCACCAGTGATTTAGGAGGGAGAAATGGCTACACCTTC.

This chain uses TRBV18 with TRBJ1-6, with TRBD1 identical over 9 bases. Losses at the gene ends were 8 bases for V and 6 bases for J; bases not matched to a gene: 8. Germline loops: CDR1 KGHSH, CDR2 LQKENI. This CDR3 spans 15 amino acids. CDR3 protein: CASAQTGGGNSPLHF. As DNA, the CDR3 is TGTGCCAGCGCTCAGACAGGGGGTGGTAATTCACCCCTCCACTTT.

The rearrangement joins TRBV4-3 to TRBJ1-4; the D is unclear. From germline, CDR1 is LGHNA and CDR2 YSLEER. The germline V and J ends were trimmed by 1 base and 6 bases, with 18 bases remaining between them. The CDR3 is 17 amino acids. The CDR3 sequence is CASSQAIGLNQHEKLFF. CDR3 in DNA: TGCGCCAGCAGCCAAGCAATAGGTCTCAATCAGCATGAAAAACTGTTTTTT.

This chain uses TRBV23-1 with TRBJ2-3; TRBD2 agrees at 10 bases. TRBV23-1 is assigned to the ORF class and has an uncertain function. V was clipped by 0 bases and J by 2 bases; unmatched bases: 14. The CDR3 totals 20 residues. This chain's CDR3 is CASSQSHGTSAPPYTDTQYF. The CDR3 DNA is TGCGCCAGCAGTCAATCCCACGGGACTAGCGCCCCGCCTTACACAGATACGCAGTATTTT.

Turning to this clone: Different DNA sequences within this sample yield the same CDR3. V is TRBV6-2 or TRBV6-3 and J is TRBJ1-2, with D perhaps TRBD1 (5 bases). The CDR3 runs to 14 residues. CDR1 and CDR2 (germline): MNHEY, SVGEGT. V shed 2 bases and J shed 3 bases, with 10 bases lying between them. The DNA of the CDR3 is TGTGCCAGCAGTTACAGTACAGGTTACTATGGCTACACCTTC. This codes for CASSYSTGYYGYTF.

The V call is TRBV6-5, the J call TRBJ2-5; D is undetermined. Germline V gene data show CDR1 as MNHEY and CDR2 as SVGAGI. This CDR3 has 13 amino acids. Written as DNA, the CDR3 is TGTGCTGTGAAACCGCACTGGATTGAGACCCAGTACTTC. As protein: CAVKPHWIETQYF.

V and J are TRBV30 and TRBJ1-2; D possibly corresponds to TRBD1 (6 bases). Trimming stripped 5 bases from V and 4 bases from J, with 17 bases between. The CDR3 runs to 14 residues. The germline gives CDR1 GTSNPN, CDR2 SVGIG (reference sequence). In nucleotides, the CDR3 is TGTGCCTGGGGGCCCGGGGGCTCTAGCTATGGCTACACCTTC. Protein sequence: CAWGPGGSSYGYTF.

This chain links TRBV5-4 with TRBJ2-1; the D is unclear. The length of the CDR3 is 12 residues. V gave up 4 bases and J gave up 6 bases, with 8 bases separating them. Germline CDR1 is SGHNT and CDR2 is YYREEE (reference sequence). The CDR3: CASSHTFNEQFF. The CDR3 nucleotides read TGTGCCAGCAGCCACACCTTCAATGAGCAGTTCTTC.